One T cell receptor beta chain is described in this entry. Its antigen is still unknown. Clones were sequenced by immunoSEQ multiplex PCR, and TCRdb holds only the in-frame ones, with some missing. The table lists over 45,000 clones, roughly 90% of them singletons. This sample is part of a study of graft-versus-host responses after intestinal transplantation. The ends lost 5 bases at V and 1 base at J; junction bases unmatched: 12. Germline V CDR1 and CDR2: SGHAT, FQNNGV. The CDR3 has 18 amino acids. Findings of the study overall: Early post-transplant falls in HvG clones accompanied the peak levels of circulating GvH clones. Present in recipient marrow, GvH clones included some that appeared first in ileum or blood. Those patients showing graft-donor T cell macrochimerism displayed high graft-versus-host to host-versus-graft clonal ratios in allografts.

This chain joins TRBV11-2 and TRBJ2-7; 12 bases match TRBD2. This receptor was obtained from a human donor who was the organ donor for an intestinal transplant. The source material was unstimulated CD4+ T cells sorted from spleen or lymph node cells, sampled before transplant. The CDR3 DNA reads as TGTGCCAGCAGCCCAGGGAAGACACTAGCGGGAGGTTCCTACGAGCAGTACTTC. This codes for CASSPGKTLAGGSYEQYF.